The T cell receptor (beta chain) under discussion was sequenced for a study of T cell responses to AZD1222 COVID-19 vaccine. The CDR3 is 13 residues long. Per the germline V gene, CDR1 is SGDLS and CDR2 is YYNGEE. V lost 2 bases and J 4 bases, leaving 6 bases between the germline ends. About this clone: Its antigen is not known.

Overall study results and limits: Baseline seropositives among AZD1222 recipients totaled only five to seven. There were mostly white British donors and more females than males, and clonal diversity was possibly underestimated. Targeting of unmutated variant regions was reportedly seen in nearly half of spike-specific TCRs. Spike-wide coverage was observed for vaccine-associated CD4 TCRs, with dominant responses at 160-218 and 743-854.

Profiled with immunoSEQ multiplex PCR; TCRdb holds only in-frame clones, not every one. The sample includes 110,000 or so clones, around 88% of them seen just once. The chain joins TRBV9 to TRBJ2-2; no reliable D call. Here the sequenced sample was peripheral blood, taken 28 days after the second AZD1222 dose. The sequence was obtained from an adult who received the AZD1222 COVID-19 vaccine. The CDR3 loop is CASSVGLTGELFF. CDR3 nucleotide sequence: TGTGCCAGCAGCGTCGGCCTCACCGGGGAGCTGTTTTTT.